This paragraph reports one TCR beta chain. Its antigen is still unknown. The CDR3 spans 15 residues. V lost 4 bases to trimming and J lost 2 bases, with 15 bases between them. Germline CDR1 is SGHNT and CDR2 is YYREEE (reference sequence). The study ran its PCR with 60 Vbeta and 13 Jbeta primers. Sequencing was performed with immunoSEQ multiplex PCR; in TCRdb, only in-frame clones are kept and a portion is missing. The sample has roughly 150,000 clones, roughly 72% seen once; the top ten hold roughly 1%. This record comes from a study of cytomegalovirus exposure and HLA in healthy donors. The wider study: In an earlier analysis, around 120 million unique TCR beta sequences were found from some 200 million T cells.

Whole-study results and caveats: Several V segments, TRBV6-2 and TRBV6-3 among them, could not be told apart and were dropped. One variant, a missense change in DCLRE1C, was linked in a later analysis to TCR beta V- and J-gene trimming.

The origin of this receptor is a woman aged 40 to 50 in good health and CMV-seronegative. The J gene is TRBJ2-5, the V gene TRBV5-4; D might be TRBD2 (6 bases). The specimen was PBMCs. The CDR3 DNA follows: TGTGCCAGCAGCCCTGCGGGTGGGGGGCAAGAGACCCAGTACTTC. Translation gives CASSPAGGGQETQYF.